This T cell receptor (beta chain) was captured by sequencing in a study of CD8+CD57+ T cells in acquired aplastic anemia. Study-wide results and caveats: A significant difference in CD8+ Simpson's diversity between patients and controls was not found. Found in both controls and patients were approximately 30 CD8+ CDR3 sequences.

Germline V gives CDR1 MNHNS, CDR2 SASEGT. With 2 bases removed from V and 12 bases from J, the gap between germline ends came to 19 bases. This CDR3 region has 14 residues. Remarks on this clonotype: Its target is not known. A read error may be the cause here, since a much bigger clone is one base away.

Template material for TCR beta VDJ and CDR3 profiling consisted of genomic DNA. TCRdb re-called the reads with MiXCR, one entry per CDR3 protein. The data contain more than 150,000 distinct CDR3 sequences, 45% to 60% of them singletons. An expansion of CD8+CD57+ cells by flow cytometry had been shown in patients chosen for sequencing. This receptor was taken from a human donor with aplastic anemia. The specimen sequenced was sorted CD4+, CD8+, or CD8+CD57+ T cells (not recorded which) from PBMCs. The V gene is TRBV6-1, the J gene TRBJ1-1; D unclear. The CDR3 is CASSEIEVTPVTFF. The CDR3 DNA reads TGTGCCAGCAGTGAAATAGAGGTCACCCCCGTAACTTTCTTT.